The clone carrying this TCR beta chain was counted between two and nine times. Antigen unknown. Researchers sorted naive CD8 T cells as cells that were CD8+CD4-CCR7+CD45RA+. The sample comes from a study of molecular identifiers for immune sequencing clone quantification. General observations from the study: Over 99% of effector molecules, but under 1% in naive cells, were held by clones with more than 20 RNA copies. Underestimated sizes of highly expanded clones could result from identical TCR molecules that share a barcode.

The CDR3 has 15 amino acids. Germline CDR1 KGHSH, CDR2 LQKENI. The V gene lost 3 bases and the J gene lost 0 bases, with 9 bases spanning the gap. Library preparation followed earlier protocols using designated TCR primers. TCRdb re-derived calls from the PCR reads in MiXCR, one entry per CDR3 protein. Among over 300,000 distinct CDR3 sequences listed, roughly 24% were seen once. The sequence came from a human donor in good health. Some libraries in this study had Jurkat cell RNA spiked in. This chain joins TRBV18 and TRBJ2-4; D may be TRBD1 (6 bases). The sequenced material came from naive CD8+ T cells from blood, with Jurkat cell RNA spiked in. Subset indicated: FACS-sorted CD8+CD4-CCR7+CD45RA+ naive T cells. CDR3 protein: CASSPQGLAKNIQYF. Written as DNA, the CDR3 is TGTGCCAGCTCACCCCAGGGGCTAGCCAAAAACATTCAGTACTTC.